The 12 T cell receptor beta chains below were found in one sample sequenced in a study of T cells in Graves' hyperthyroidism and ophthalmopathy (dated by TCRdb to about 2019). Libraries were made using multiplex PCR. Sequencing instrument: Illumina HiSeq 2000. The TCR beta CDR3 regions were amplified from RNA transcripts. A first-round RT-PCR of the TCR CDR3 used the HTBI primer set with the Qiagen OneStep RT-PCR kit. Clones were called with MiXCR by TCRdb after fastp trimmed the public reads at Q25, and only in-frame beta chains were retained. When rows share a CDR3 protein, they turn into one entry using the most common DNA and genes. The sample includes around 700,000 distinct CDR3 sequences, with around 20% observed a single time. About a sixth of the sample rests with the top ten. Sequencing input: blood. These receptors all come from a woman between 50 and 59 years old with Graves' hyperthyroidism that later progressed to Graves' ophthalmopathy.

The table lists this clonotype with many counts. The genes are TRBV7-9 and TRBJ1-2; no definite D call. Trimming left V 2 bases short and J 8 bases short, with 9 bases between. The CDR3 runs 12 residues. The V gene's germline CDR1 is SEHNR and CDR2 FQNEAQ (reference sequence). In nucleotides, the CDR3 is TGTGCCAGCAGCTTAAGGGTGGACGGCTACACCTTC. Protein product: CASSLRVDGYTF.

This rearrangement joins TRBV20-1 to TRBJ2-2; D might be TRBD1 (6 bases). Germline CDR1 is DFQATT and CDR2 is SNEGSKA (reference sequence). The CDR3 totals 14 residues. V shed 1 base and J shed 7 bases, with 13 bases lying between them. CDR3 coding DNA: TGCAGTGCTAGAGCTCTAGGGGGTGGCGGGGAGCTGTTTTTT. Translation gives CSARALGGGGELFF.

This clonotype has at least ten counts. The genes are TRBV27 and TRBJ1-6, with unresolved D. Trimming left V 5 bases short and J 9 bases short, with 8 bases between. CDR3 length: 12 residues. Per the germline V gene, CDR1 is MNHEY and CDR2 is SMNVEV (reference sequence). This chain's CDR3 is CASSRPSSPLHF. Here the CDR3 DNA reads TGTGCCAGCAGTCGACCTAGTTCACCCCTCCACTTT.

There are a few counts of this clonotype. This rearrangement joins TRBV27 to TRBJ1-5, with D uncertain. The V end lost 5 bases, the J end lost 6 bases, and 11 bases lay between the germline ends. Per germline, CDR1 MNHEY and CDR2 SMNVEV (reference sequence). The CDR3 is 13 residues long. CDR3 residues: CASSPGSFQPQHF. CDR3 DNA: TGTGCCAGCAGTCCGGGATCTTTTCAGCCCCAGCATTTT.

This clonotype showed up just a few times. The chain recombines TRBV15 with TRBJ1-2, with D unresolved. This CDR3 is 14 amino acids long. V lost 0 bases to trimming and J lost 8 bases, with 13 bases between them. Germline values: CDR1 LNHNV, CDR2 YYDKDF (reference sequence). CDR3 bases: TGTGCCACCAGCAGAGATCGGGCGGGCCGCGGCTACACCTTC. Protein sequence: CATSRDRAGRGYTF.

The sample holds many counts of this clonotype. The gene calls are TRBV7-9 and TRBJ1-2, with TRBD1 identical over 7 bases. The germline V gene encodes CDR1 SEHNR and CDR2 FQNEAQ (reference sequence). The CDR3 has 15 residues. Unmatched junction bases numbered 9, after V lost 4 bases and J lost 4 bases. CDR3: CASSSTRGGVYGYTF. CDR3 DNA: TGTGCCAGCAGCTCCACCAGGGGGGGCGTCTATGGCTACACCTTC.

This clonotype was found many times. The chain couples TRBV6-5 to TRBJ1-5; D ambiguous. V was clipped by 2 bases and J by 2 bases, with 4 bases between them. CDR3 length: 13 amino acids. Germline CDR1 is MNHEY and CDR2 is SVGAGI. CDR3 amino acids: CASSYGGNQPQHF. CDR3 DNA sequence: TGTGCCAGCAGTTACGGGGGCAATCAGCCCCAGCATTTT.

This clonotype was seen at least ten times. CDR3 sequence: CASSSLTGIGGNEQFF. CDR3 nucleotides: TGTGCCAGCAGCTCCCTTACAGGGATCGGGGGCAATGAGCAGTTCTTC. V usage is TRBV6-1 and J usage is TRBJ2-1; D possibly uses TRBD1 or TRBD2 (6 bases each). V lost 6 bases to trimming and J lost 6 bases, with 21 bases between them. The CDR3 extends over 16 amino acids. The germline CDR1 and CDR2 sequences are MNHNS and SASEGT.

This chain links TRBV6-4 with TRBJ2-1; 12 nucleotides line up with TRBD1. After removal of 1 base from V and 7 bases from J, the junction contained 2 bases not matched to a gene. The CDR3 contains 15 residues. Germline-derived CDR1 and CDR2 are MRHNA and SNTAGT. CDR3 sequence reads: CASSDWDRGRNEQFF. The CDR3 bases are TGTGCCAGCAGTGACTGGGACAGGGGGCGGAATGAGCAGTTCTTC.

The chain joins TRBV20-1 to TRBJ2-1; D perhaps matches TRBD2 (7 bases). V shed 6 bases and J shed 6 bases, with 27 bases lying between them. This CDR3 comprises 17 residues. The germline V gene encodes CDR1 DFQATT and CDR2 SNEGSKA (reference sequence). CDR3: CSAGRGGGGGQANEQFF. The CDR3 DNA reads as TGCAGTGCGGGGAGGGGGGGCGGCGGGGGACAAGCCAATGAGCAGTTCTTC.

The CDR3 sequence: CASSLADGSYNEQFF. CDR3 DNA: TGTGCCAGCAGCTTAGCGGATGGTTCCTACAATGAGCAGTTCTTC. This rearrangement joins TRBV7-2 to TRBJ2-1; no definite D call. CDR1 is SGHTA and CDR2 is FQGNSA in the germline V gene. V was cut by 0 bases and J by 1 base, with 7 bases left in between. The CDR3 contains 15 residues.

The chain employs TRBV5-1 and TRBJ1-4; a weak D match, TRBD1 (5 bases). The germline V and J ends were trimmed by 0 bases and 0 bases, with 9 bases remaining between them. Germline CDR1 is SGHRS and CDR2 is YFSETQ. The CDR3 spans 16 residues. CDR3 sequence reads: CASSLAGAATNEKLFF. Here the CDR3 DNA reads TGCGCCAGCAGCTTGGCCGGGGCAGCAACTAATGAAAAACTGTTTTTT.